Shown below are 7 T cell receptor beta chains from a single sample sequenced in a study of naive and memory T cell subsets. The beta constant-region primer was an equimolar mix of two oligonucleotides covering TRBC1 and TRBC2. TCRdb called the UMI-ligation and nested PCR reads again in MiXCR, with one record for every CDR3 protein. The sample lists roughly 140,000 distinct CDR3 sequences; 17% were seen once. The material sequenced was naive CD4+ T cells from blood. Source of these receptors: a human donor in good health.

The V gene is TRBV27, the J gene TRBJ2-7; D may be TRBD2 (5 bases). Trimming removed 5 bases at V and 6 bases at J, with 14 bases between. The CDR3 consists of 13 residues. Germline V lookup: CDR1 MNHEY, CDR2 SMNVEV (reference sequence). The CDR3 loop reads CASSLAPGFEQYF. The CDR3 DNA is TGTGCCAGCAGTCTAGCCCCGGGCTTCGAGCAGTACTTC.

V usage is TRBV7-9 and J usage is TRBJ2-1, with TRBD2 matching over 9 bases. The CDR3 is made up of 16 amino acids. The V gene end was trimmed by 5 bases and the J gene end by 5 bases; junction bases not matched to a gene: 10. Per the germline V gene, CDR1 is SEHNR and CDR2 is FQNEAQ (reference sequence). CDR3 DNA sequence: TGTGCCAGCAGCGCCAAACTAGCGGGCTTGGACAATGAGCAGTTCTTC. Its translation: CASSAKLAGLDNEQFF.

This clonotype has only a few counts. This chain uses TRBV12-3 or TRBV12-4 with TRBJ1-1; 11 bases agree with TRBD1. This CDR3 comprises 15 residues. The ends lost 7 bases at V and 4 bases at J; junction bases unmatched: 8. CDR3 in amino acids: CASNPGTGGTTEAFF. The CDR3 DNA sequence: TGTGCCAGCAATCCCGGGACAGGGGGAACCACTGAAGCTTTCTTT.

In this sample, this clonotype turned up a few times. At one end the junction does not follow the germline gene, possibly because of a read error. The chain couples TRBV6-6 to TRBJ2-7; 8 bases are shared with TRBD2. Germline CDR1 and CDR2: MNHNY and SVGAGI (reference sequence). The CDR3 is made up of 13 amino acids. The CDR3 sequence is CASSSGGGPYPNF. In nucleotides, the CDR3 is TGTGCCAGCAGTTCCGGGGGGGGACCATACCCCAACTTC.

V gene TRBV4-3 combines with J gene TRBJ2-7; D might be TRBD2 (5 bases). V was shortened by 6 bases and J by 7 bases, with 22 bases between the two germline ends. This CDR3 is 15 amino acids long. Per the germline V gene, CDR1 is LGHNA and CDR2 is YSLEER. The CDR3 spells CASSDLGGPTGEQYF. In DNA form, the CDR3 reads TGCGCCAGCAGTGATTTAGGCGGGCCTACGGGGGAGCAGTACTTC.

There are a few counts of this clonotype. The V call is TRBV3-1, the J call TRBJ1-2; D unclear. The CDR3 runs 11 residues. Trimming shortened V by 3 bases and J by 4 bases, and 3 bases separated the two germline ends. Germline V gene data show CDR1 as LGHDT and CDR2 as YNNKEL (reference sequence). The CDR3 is CASSQSYGYTF. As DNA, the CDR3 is TGTGCCAGCAGCCAGAGCTATGGCTACACCTTC.

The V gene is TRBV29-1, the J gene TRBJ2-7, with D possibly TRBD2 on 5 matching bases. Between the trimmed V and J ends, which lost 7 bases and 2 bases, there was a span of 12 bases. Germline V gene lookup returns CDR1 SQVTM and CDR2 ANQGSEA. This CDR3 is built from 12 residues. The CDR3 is CSAEAEAYEQYF. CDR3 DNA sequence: TGCAGCGCCGAAGCGGAGGCCTACGAGCAGTACTTC.